This TCR beta chain was observed in a study of T cell responses to AZD1222 COVID-19 vaccine. Worth noting for this clone: Its specificity is unknown.

The CDR3 spans 15 residues. Deletions cut 0 bases from V and 6 bases from J, with 12 bases between. Germline CDR1 is LGHDT and CDR2 is YNNKEL (reference sequence). Study outcomes and limitations: White British people made up most donors, females outnumbered males, and clonal diversity was possibly underestimated.

Method: immunoSEQ multiplex PCR; TCRdb's copy keeps in-frame clones and lacks some. This sample has approximately 80,000 clones, with 70% to 90% found just once. The gene calls are TRBV3-1 (or the pseudogene TRBV3-2) and TRBJ2-1; D not resolved. The sequences come from peripheral blood, collected 28 days after the second AZD1222 dose. This clonotype was sampled from an adult who received the AZD1222 COVID-19 vaccine. CDR3 sequence reads: CASSQESARINEQFF. The CDR3 coding sequence is TGTGCCAGCAGCCAAGAATCGGCACGGATCAATGAGCAGTTCTTC.